This T cell receptor beta chain is drawn from a study of blood T cell repertoires in COVID-19. As for the study in general: From the United States, Italy and Spain came samples of acute and convalescent COVID-19. The analysed material was cDNA or gDNA that came from T cells, B-cell-depleted T cells, or PBMCs.

CDR1 is MNHEY, CDR2 SMNVEV, per germline (reference sequence). V shed 8 bases, J shed 7 bases, and the junction held 9 bases outside the gene matches. The CDR3 extends over 16 amino acids. Original processing methods: Amplification of reference gene primers provided the estimated nucleated cell counts. Produced via immunoSEQ multiplex PCR; TCRdb's table is partial and in-frame only. V, J and clone size were drawn from that table, and D and trimming were deduced from the DNA. The sample gives fewer than 300,000 clones, approximately 80% of which show up once; less than 10% is in the top ten. The receptor comes from a human donor in a cohort sampled during active COVID-19. The sequencing sample was made of peripheral blood. The chain carries TRBV27 and TRBJ2-1, with 15 bases fitting TRBD2. The CDR3 loop reads CASSGNGLAGGNEQFF. The CDR3 DNA follows: TGTGCCAGCTCCGGAAATGGACTAGCGGGAGGGAATGAGCAGTTCTTC.